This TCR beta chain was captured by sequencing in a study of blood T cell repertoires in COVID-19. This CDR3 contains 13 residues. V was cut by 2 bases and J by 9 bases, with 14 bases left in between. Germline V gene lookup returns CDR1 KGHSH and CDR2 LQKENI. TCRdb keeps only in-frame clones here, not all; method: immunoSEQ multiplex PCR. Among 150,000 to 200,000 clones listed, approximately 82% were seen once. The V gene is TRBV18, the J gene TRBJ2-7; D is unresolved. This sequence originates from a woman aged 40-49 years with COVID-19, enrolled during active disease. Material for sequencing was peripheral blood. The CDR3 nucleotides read TGTGCCAGCTCACCAGCGCCCCGTGGCGGGCAGTACGTC. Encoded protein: CASSPAPRGGQYV.